This passage covers 14 T cell receptor beta chains from one sample sequenced in a study of T cell clonotyping in hematopoietic cell transplantation. This table comes from immunoSEQ multiplex PCR, and its TCRdb copy is limited to in-frame clones, with some not included. This sample has fewer than 70,000 clones, with roughly 94% found just once. Material for sequencing was peripheral blood mononuclear cells. The source is a man aged 50-60 years in good health. Some clones in this sample may be carry-over from other donors' samples.

This clone has just one count. The sample carries other DNA sequences with the same CDR3. The V gene is TRBV25-1, the J gene TRBJ1-3, with D unresolved. This CDR3 is 14 amino acids long. The V end lost 2 bases, the J end lost 2 bases, and 7 bases lay between the germline ends. The germline V gene encodes CDR1 MGHDK and CDR2 SYGVNS. The DNA of the CDR3 is TGTGCCAGCAGTGAAGAACGAACTGGAAACACCATATATTTT. Translating it yields CASSEERTGNTIYF.

The chain has TRBV2 and TRBJ2-5, with 9 bases aligning to TRBD1. The germline V gene encodes CDR1 SNHLY and CDR2 FYNNEI. The CDR3 consists of 14 residues. J was trimmed by 4 bases and V by 3 bases; bases with no gene match: 3. The CDR3 nucleotides read TGTGCCAGCAGTGACCACAGGGGGCGAGAGACCCAGTACTTC. Its translation is CASSDHRGRETQYF.

The chain recombines TRBV25-1 with TRBJ1-4; perhaps TRBD1 as D (6 bases). This CDR3 region has 18 residues. Trimming stripped 4 bases from V and 0 bases from J, with 18 bases between. Per the germline V gene, CDR1 is MGHDK and CDR2 is SYGVNS. The CDR3 loop reads CASSALGGGVATNEKLFF. For the CDR3, the DNA is TGTGCCAGCAGTGCCCTGGGAGGGGGAGTCGCAACTAATGAAAAACTGTTTTTT. The full variable domain, completed using reference TRBV25-1 and TRBJ1-4, is EADIYQTPRYLVIGTGKKITLECSQTMGHDKMYWYQQDPGMELHLIHYSYGVNSTEKGDLSSESTVSRIRTEHFPLTLESARPSHTSQYLCASSALGGGVATNEKLFFGSGTQLSVL.

This chain links TRBV7-9 with TRBJ1-4; TRBD1 matches 10 bases. Germline-derived CDR1 and CDR2 are SEHNR and FQNEAQ (reference sequence). The CDR3 covers 14 residues. The J segment lost 6 bases and the V segment lost 5 bases, leaving 3 bases of the junction unmatched. DNA for the CDR3: TGTGCCAGCAGCCCCGGGACAGGGGATGAAAAACTGTTTTTT. Translation gives CASSPGTGDEKLFF.

The chain combines TRBV28 with TRBJ1-2, with 7 bases identical to TRBD1. The CDR3 extends over 15 amino acids. Germline-derived CDR1 and CDR2 are MDHEN and SYDVKM. The trim removed 2 bases at V and 8 bases at J, leaving 11 bases unmatched. The CDR3 sequence is CASSLQSGGAWGYTF. The CDR3 nucleotides are TGTGCCAGCAGTTTACAGTCAGGGGGGGCGTGGGGCTACACCTTC.

The genes are TRBV2 and TRBJ1-5; 8 nucleotides align to TRBD1. Trimming removed 6 bases from V and 5 bases from J; junction bases left unmatched: 15. This CDR3 has 17 residues. CDR1 is SNHLY, CDR2 FYNNEI, per germline. The CDR3: CASSRTWTGLTDQPQHF. The CDR3 DNA is TGTGCCAGCAGCCGCACATGGACAGGGTTAACCGATCAGCCCCAGCATTTT.

The chain combines TRBV5-8 with TRBJ1-1, with 8 bases aligning to TRBD1. J lost 5 bases, V lost 4 bases, and 7 bases had no gene match. This CDR3 comprises 14 residues. From germline, CDR1 is SGHTS and CDR2 YDEGEE. The CDR3 bases are TGTGCCAGCAGCCCAAGACAGGGGTCAACTGAAGCTTTCTTT. It translates to CASSPRQGSTEAFF.

The V and J genes are TRBV19 and TRBJ2-7; TRBD1 agrees at 7 bases. J lost 0 bases, V lost 5 bases, and 7 bases had no gene match. The V gene's germline CDR1 is LNHDA and CDR2 SQIVND (reference sequence). The CDR3 contains 15 residues. The CDR3, as DNA: TGTGCCAGTAGTGGCCGGGACAGTAACTCCTACGAGCAGTACTTC. Its protein product is CASSGRDSNSYEQYF. The full variable domain, with the rest looked up from reference TRBV19 and TRBJ2-7, is DGGITQSPKYLFRKEGQNVTLSCEQNLNHDAMYWYRQDPGQGLRLIYYSQIVNDFQKGDIAEGYSVSREKKESFPLTVTSAQKNPTAFYLCASSGRDSNSYEQYFGPGTRLTVT.

The chain links TRBV14 to TRBJ2-3; D might be TRBD2 (6 bases). Germline assignment: CDR1 SGHDN and CDR2 FVKESK. Trimming removed 3 bases at V and 4 bases at J, with 8 bases between. The CDR3 sequence is 13 residues long. CDR3 nucleotide sequence: TGTGCCAGCAGCCAGAGACTAGCAGATACGCAGTATTTT. This codes for CASSQRLADTQYF.

The chain links TRBV28 to TRBJ1-3; the D is unclear. CDR1 is MDHEN, CDR2 SYDVKM, per germline. The CDR3 consists of 13 residues. The V gene lost 5 bases and the J gene lost 2 bases, with 7 bases spanning the gap. This CDR3 reads CASSPPPGNTIYF. In DNA form, the CDR3 reads TGTGCCAGCAGTCCCCCCCCTGGAAACACCATATATTTT.

The chain carries TRBV4-2 and TRBJ2-5; D is uncertain. CDR1 is LGHNA and CDR2 is YNFKEQ in the germline V gene. CDR3 size: 14 residues. V lost 1 base and J lost 2, with 8 bases in between. The CDR3 sequence: CASSQATTQETQYF. The CDR3 DNA follows: TGTGCCAGCAGCCAAGCTACCACACAAGAGACCCAGTACTTC.

V and J are TRBV7-2 and TRBJ2-7; D might be TRBD2 (7 bases). There are 14 residues in the CDR3. CDR1 is SGHTA, CDR2 FQGNSA, per germline. V lost 5 bases, J lost 7 bases, and 18 bases lay in between. CDR3 nucleotides: TGTGCCAGCAGCGCCAACCAGGGGACTATGGAGCAGTACTTC. This translates into CASSANQGTMEQYF.

The gene calls are TRBV6-6 and TRBJ1-1, with a tentative D call TRBD1 (6 bases). The CDR3 consists of 13 residues. V was cut by 6 bases and J by 7 bases, with 15 bases left in between. Looked up from germline, CDR1 is MNHNY and CDR2 is SVGAGI (reference sequence). The CDR3 DNA is TGTGCCAGCAGGCCACAGGGTCGGGGTGAAGCTTTCTTT. Translating gives CASRPQGRGEAFF.

The CDR3 sequence: CSVASAGTVEQYF. CDR3 bases: TGCAGCGTTGCGTCTGCCGGGACAGTCGAGCAGTACTTC. The chain couples TRBV29-1 to TRBJ2-7; 7 nucleotides match TRBD1. The CDR3 totals 13 residues. The germline V gene has CDR1 SQVTM and CDR2 ANQGSEA. Unmatched junction bases numbered 9, after V lost 4 bases and J lost 6 bases.